These 4 T cell receptor beta chains originate from one sample sequenced in a study of blood T cells in healthy people across ages. Through a sample-barcoded 5' primer and a J-beta primer mix, a second PCR was run for roughly 7 to 11 cycles. TCRdb processed the 5' RACE reads anew with MiXCR; each CDR3 protein has one entry. Among around 790,000 distinct CDR3 sequences listed, under 45% were seen once. Sequenced material: blood. These receptors were taken from a man aged 55 to 70 in good health.

The rearrangement joins TRBV9 to TRBJ2-1; D is possibly TRBD2 (6 bases). Trimming left V 4 bases short and J 7 bases short, with 21 bases between. The CDR3 covers 16 residues. Germline V gene lookup returns CDR1 SGDLS and CDR2 YYNGEE. The CDR3 coding sequence is TGTGCCAGCAGCCCCCCTCGCCCGGGACTCAGTAATGAGCAGTTCTTC. Its protein is CASSPPRPGLSNEQFF.

A few counts support this clonotype. The chain employs TRBV20-1 and TRBJ2-5, with 7 bases matching TRBD1. The V gene's germline CDR1 is DFQATT and CDR2 SNEGSKA (reference sequence). The CDR3 extends over 14 amino acids. Trimming cost V 2 bases and J 1 base; bases outside gene matches: 4. CDR3 sequence (DNA): TGCAGTGCTAGACCCTGGACAGGCCAAGAGACCCAGTACTTC. Amino acid sequence: CSARPWTGQETQYF.

This chain uses TRBV7-2 with TRBJ1-1; 12 positions match TRBD1. The junction had 7 bases not matched to a gene; V was cut back by 1 base and J by 1 base. The germline V gene has CDR1 SGHTA and CDR2 FQGNSA. The CDR3 runs to 18 residues. The CDR3 spells CASSLGGTGGAGNTEAFF. CDR3 coding DNA: TGTGCCAGCAGCTTAGGAGGGACAGGGGGCGCGGGGAACACTGAAGCTTTCTTT.

There are a few counts of this clonotype. This chain connects TRBV4-1 to TRBJ1-5, with TRBD1 matching over 8 bases. J gave up 0 bases and V 5 bases, and 9 bases lay outside the gene matches. The CDR3 has 17 residues. The V gene's germline CDR1 is MGHRA and CDR2 YSYEKL. The CDR3 DNA reads as TGCGCCAGCAGCGGAACCGGGACAGGTATTAGCAATCAGCCCCAGCATTTT. Its translation is CASSGTGTGISNQPQHF.